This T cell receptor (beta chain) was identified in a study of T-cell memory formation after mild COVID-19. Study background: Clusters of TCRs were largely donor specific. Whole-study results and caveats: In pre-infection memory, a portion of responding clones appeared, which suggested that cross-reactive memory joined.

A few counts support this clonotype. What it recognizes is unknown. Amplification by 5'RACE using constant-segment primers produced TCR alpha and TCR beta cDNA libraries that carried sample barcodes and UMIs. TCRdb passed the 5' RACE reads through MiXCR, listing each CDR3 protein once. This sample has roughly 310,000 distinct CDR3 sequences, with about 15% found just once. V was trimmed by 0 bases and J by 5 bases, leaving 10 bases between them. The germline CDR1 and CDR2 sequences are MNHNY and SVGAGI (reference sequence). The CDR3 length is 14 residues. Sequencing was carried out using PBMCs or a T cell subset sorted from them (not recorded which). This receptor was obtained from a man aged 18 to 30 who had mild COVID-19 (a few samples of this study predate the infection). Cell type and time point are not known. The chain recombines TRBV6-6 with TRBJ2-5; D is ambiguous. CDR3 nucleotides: TGTGCCAGCAGTTACTCGAATCTCGCGGAGACCCAGTACTTC. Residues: CASSYSNLAETQYF.